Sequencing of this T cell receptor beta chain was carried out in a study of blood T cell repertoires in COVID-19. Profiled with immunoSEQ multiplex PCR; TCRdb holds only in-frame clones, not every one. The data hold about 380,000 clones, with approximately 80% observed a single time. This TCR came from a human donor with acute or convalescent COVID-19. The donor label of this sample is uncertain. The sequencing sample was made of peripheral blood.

The CDR3 DNA is TGCGCCAGGCGCAGGGTCTCCTTCGGTGGCTACACCTTC. Residues: CARRRVSFGGYTF. The chain joins TRBV23-1 to TRBJ1-2; D is possibly TRBD1 (5 bases). TRBV23-1 is designated an ORF whose function remains uncertain. V lost 9 bases and J lost 7, with 18 bases in between. The CDR3 totals 13 residues.